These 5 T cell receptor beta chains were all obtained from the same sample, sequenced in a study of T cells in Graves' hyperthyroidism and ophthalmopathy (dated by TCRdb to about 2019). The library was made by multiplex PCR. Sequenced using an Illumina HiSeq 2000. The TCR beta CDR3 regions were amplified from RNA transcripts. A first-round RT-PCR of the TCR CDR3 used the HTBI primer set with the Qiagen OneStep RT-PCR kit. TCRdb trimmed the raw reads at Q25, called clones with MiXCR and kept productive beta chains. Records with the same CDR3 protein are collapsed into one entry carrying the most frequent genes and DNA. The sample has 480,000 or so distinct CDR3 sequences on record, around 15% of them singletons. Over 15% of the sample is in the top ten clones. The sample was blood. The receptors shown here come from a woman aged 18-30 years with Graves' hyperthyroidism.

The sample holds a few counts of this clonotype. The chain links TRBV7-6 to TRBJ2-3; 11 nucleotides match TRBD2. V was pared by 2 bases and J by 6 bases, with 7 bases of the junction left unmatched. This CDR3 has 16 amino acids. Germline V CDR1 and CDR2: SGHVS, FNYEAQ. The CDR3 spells CASSLLAGGDGDTQYF. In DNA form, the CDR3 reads TGTGCCAGCAGCTTATTAGCGGGAGGGGACGGGGATACGCAGTATTTT.

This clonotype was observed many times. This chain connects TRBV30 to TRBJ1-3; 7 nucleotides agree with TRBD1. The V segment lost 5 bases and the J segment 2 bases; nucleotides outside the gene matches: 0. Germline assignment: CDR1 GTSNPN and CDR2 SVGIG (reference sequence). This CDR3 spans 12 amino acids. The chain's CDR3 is CAWGTAGNTIYF. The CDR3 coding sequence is TGTGCCTGGGGGACAGCTGGAAACACCATATATTTT.

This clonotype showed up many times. The DNA of the CDR3 is TGTGCCAGCAGCCCTCAAGGGGGAAAGCAGTTCTTC. Its protein is CASSPQGGKQFF. The V gene is TRBV7-3, the J gene TRBJ2-1, with D maybe TRBD1 (6 bases). Germline V gene sequence: CDR1 SGHTA, CDR2 FQGTGA. V lost 5 bases to trimming and J lost 11 bases, with 13 bases between them. The CDR3 is 12 amino acids.

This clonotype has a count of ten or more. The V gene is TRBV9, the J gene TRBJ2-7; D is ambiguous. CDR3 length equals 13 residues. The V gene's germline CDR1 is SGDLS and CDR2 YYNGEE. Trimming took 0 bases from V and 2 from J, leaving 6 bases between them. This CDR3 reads CASSVGAAYEQYF. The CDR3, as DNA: TGTGCCAGCAGCGTAGGGGCAGCCTACGAGCAGTACTTC.

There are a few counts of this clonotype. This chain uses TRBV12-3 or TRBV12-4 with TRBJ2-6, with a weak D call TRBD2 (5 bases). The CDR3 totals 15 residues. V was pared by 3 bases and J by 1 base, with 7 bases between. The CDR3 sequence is CASSFEGSGANVLTF. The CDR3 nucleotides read TGTGCCAGCAGTTTCGAGGGATCTGGGGCCAACGTCCTGACTTTC.